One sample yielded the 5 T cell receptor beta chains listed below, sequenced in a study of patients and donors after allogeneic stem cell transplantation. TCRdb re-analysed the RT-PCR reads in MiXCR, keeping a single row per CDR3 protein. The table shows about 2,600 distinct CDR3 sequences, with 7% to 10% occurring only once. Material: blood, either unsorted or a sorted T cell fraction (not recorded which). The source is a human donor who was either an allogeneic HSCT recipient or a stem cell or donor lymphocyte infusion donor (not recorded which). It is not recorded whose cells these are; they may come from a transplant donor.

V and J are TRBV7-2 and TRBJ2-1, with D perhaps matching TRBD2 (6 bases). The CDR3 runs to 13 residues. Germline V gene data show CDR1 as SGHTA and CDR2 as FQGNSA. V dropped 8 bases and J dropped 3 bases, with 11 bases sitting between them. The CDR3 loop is CASRLDYYNEQFF. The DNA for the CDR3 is TGTGCCAGCCGCCTGGACTACTACAATGAGCAGTTCTTC. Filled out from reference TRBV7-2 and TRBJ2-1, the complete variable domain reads GAGVSQSPSNKVTEKGKDVELRCDPISGHTALYWYRQSLGQGLEFLIYFQGNSAPDKSGLPSDRFSAERTGGSVSTLTIQRTQQEDSAVYLCASRLDYYNEQFFGPGTRLTVL.

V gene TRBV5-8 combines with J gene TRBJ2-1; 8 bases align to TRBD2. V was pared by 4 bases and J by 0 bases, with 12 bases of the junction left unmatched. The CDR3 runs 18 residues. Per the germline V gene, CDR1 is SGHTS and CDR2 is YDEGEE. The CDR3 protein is CASSPEWDLAGSYNEQFF. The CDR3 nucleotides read TGTGCCAGCAGCCCCGAGTGGGATCTAGCGGGCTCCTACAATGAGCAGTTCTTC. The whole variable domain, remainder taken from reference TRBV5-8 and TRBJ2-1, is EAGVTQSPTHLIKTRGQQATLRCSPISGHTSVYWYQQALGLGLQFLLWYDEGEERNRGNFPPRFSGRQFPNYSSELNVNALELEDSALYLCASSPEWDLAGSYNEQFFGPGTRLTVL.

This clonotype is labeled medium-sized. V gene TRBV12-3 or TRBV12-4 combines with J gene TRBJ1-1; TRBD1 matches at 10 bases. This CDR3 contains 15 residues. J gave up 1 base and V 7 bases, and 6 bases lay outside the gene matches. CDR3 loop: CASTFRDRGNTEAFF. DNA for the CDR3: TGTGCCAGCACTTTCCGGGACAGGGGGAACACTGAAGCTTTCTTT.

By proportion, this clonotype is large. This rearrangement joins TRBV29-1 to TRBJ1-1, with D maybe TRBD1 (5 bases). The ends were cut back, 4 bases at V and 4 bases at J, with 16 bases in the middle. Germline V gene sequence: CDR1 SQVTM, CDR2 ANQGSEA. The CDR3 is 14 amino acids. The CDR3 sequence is CSVGQGLLGTEAFF. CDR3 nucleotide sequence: TGCAGCGTTGGTCAGGGTCTCCTGGGCACTGAAGCTTTCTTT.

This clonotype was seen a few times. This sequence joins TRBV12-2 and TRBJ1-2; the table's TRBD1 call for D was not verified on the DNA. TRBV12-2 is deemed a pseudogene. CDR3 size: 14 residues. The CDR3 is CASRHGTGVKGYTF. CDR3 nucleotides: TGTGCAAGTCGCCACGGGACAGGGGTAAAAGGCTACACCTTC.